This TCR beta chain appears in the sequencing data of a study of cytomegalovirus exposure and HLA in healthy donors. Study observations and caveats: Sequencing likely produced, as an artifact, a cluster of highly shared sequence variants.

Researchers ran the PCR with 60 Vbeta and 13 Jbeta primers. This table comes from immunoSEQ multiplex PCR, and its TCRdb copy is limited to in-frame clones, with some not included. The sample shows 150,000 to 200,000 clones, 81% of them seen only once. For this clone: Its specificity is not known.

Trimming removed 3 bases from V and 4 bases from J, with 11 bases in between. Germline V gives CDR1 LNHDA, CDR2 SQIVND (reference sequence). CDR3 length: 14 amino acids. The gene calls are TRBV19 and TRBJ2-3; D is ambiguous. The origin of this receptor is a man between 18 and 35 years old in good health and CMV-seronegative. Sequenced input: PBMCs. The CDR3 loop is CASSIFGPPDTQYF. In DNA, the CDR3 is TGTGCCAGTAGTATCTTTGGCCCCCCAGATACGCAGTATTTT.